A selection of T cell receptor beta chains follows, all from one sample in a study of T cells in localized non-small cell lung cancer. Repertoires were generated with immunoSEQ multiplex PCR, while TCRdb's copy carries only in-frame clones and drops some. The sample yields tens of thousands of clones, approximately 90% seen once. This sample comprised peripheral blood, obtained before any cancer treatment. The receptors were gathered from a man between 35 and 75 years old with stage I squamous cell lung carcinoma. The conserved cysteine and the conserved F or W are not part of the CDR3 here.

j_gene,v_gene,CDR3aa
TRBJ2-7,TRBV27,ASSLTSRWTNEQY
TRBJ1-2,TRBV28,ASYPGASFFYGYT
TRBJ2-7,TRBV5-1,ASSAGLERANEQY
TRBJ1-5,TRBV2,ASTLDQGLLGQPQH
TRBJ2-2,TRBV5-4,ASSLDRTGELF
TRBJ1-2,TRBV14,ASSPGNYGYT
TRBJ1-1,TRBV6-6,ASSPPVPQGIGAF
TRBJ2-3,TRBV6-5,ASSPPGTDTQY
TRBJ2-7,TRBV9,ASSVVAGQGPYEQY
TRBJ2-1,TRBV10-3,AISESTSGGASGEQF
TRBJ2-5,TRBV28,ASSSVQRGLEETQY
TRBJ1-2,TRBV6-5,ASSYSSRGYGYT
TRBJ1-4,TRBV5-4,ASSIDRGNEKLF
TRBJ2-3,TRBV6-1,ATLLAGSDTQY
TRBJ2-1,TRBV28,ASSFVPYNEQF
TRBJ2-1,TRBV5-1,ASSIQRGNNEQF
TRBJ2-7,TRBV9,ASSLGEGRPLSYEQY
TRBJ1-1,TRBV19,ASSPGTYFGTEAF
TRBJ1-1,TRBV11-2,ASSLEEGAF
TRBJ2-1,TRBV2,ASSDRSRSYNEQF
TRBJ2-2,TRBV5-1,ASRAGDLTGELF